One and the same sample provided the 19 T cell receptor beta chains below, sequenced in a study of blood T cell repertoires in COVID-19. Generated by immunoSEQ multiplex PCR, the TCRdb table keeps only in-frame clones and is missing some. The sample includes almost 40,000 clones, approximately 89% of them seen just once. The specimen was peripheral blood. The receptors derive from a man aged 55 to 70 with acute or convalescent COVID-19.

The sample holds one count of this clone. CDR3: CASRTSGGETQYF. CDR3 DNA: TGTGCCAGCAGGACTAGCGGGGGGGAGACCCAGTACTTC. This sequence joins TRBV6-5 and TRBJ2-5; TRBD2 matches 13 bases. Germline CDR1 reads MNHEY; CDR2 reads SVGAGI. V dropped 6 bases and J dropped 5; count of bases not matched to a gene: 0. The CDR3 has 13 amino acids.

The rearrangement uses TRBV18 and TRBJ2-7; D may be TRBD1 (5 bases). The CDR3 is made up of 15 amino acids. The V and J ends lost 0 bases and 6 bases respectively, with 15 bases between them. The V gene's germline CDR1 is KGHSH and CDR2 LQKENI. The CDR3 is CASSPPGREGSEQYF. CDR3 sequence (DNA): TGTGCCAGCTCACCACCGGGCAGGGAAGGAAGCGAGCAGTACTTC.

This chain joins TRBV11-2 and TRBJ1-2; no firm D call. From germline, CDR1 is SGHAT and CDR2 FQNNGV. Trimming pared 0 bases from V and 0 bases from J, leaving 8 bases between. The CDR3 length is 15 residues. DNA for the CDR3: TGTGCCAGCAGCTTAGATTTTCGAGCTAACTATGGCTACACCTTC. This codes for CASSLDFRANYGYTF.

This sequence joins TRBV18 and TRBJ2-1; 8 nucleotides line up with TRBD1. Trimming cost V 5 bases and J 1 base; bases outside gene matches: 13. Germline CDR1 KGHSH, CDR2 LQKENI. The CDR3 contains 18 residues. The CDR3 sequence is CASSSRGQEARSYNEQFF. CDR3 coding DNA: TGTGCCAGCTCATCCAGGGGGCAGGAGGCAAGGTCCTACAATGAGCAGTTCTTC.

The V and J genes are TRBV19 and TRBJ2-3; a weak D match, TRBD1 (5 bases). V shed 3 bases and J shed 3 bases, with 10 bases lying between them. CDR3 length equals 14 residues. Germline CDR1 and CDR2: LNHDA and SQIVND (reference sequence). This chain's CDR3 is CASSIRQGTDTQYF. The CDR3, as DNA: TGTGCCAGTAGTATTCGGCAGGGTACAGATACGCAGTATTTT.

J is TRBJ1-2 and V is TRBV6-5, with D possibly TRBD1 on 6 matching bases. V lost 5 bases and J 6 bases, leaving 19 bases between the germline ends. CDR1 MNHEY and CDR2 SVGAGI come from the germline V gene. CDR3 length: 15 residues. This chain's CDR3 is CASSPPGGPAHGYTF. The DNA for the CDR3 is TGTGCCAGCAGTCCCCCCGGGGGGCCTGCTCATGGCTACACCTTC.

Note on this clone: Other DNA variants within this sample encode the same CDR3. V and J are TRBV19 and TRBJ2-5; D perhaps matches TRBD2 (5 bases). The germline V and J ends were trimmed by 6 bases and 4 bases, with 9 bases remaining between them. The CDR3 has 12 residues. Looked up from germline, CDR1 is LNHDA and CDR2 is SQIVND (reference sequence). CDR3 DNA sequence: TGTGCCAGTAGGCAGGCGGGAGAGACCCAGTACTTC. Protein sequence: CASRQAGETQYF.

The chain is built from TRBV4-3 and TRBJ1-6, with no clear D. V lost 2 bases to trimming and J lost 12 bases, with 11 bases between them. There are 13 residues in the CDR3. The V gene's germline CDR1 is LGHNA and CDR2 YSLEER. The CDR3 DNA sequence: TGCGCCAGCAGCCAAAACTCTGCTAGACCCCTCCACTTT. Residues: CASSQNSARPLHF.

The CDR3, as DNA: TGTGCCACCCGAATAAACAGGGAAGGGGGCTACACCTTC. This encodes CATRINREGGYTF. This rearrangement joins TRBV6-5 to TRBJ1-2, with D possibly TRBD1 on 6 matching bases. The germline CDR1 and CDR2 sequences are MNHEY and SVGAGI. V gave up 10 bases and J gave up 8 bases, with 20 bases separating them. The CDR3 is made up of 13 amino acids.

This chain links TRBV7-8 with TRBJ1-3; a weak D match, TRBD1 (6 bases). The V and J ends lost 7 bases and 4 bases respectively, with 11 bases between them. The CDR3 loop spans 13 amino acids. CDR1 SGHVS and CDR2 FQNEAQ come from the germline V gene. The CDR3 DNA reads TGTGCCAGCAAGCGACAGGTCGGAAACACCATATATTTT. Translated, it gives CASKRQVGNTIYF.

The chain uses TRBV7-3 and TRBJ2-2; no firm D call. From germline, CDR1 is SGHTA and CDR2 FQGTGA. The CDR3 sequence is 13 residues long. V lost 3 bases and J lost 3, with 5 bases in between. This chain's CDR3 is CASSLTDTGELFF. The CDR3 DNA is TGTGCCAGCAGCTTGACTGACACCGGGGAGCTGTTTTTT.

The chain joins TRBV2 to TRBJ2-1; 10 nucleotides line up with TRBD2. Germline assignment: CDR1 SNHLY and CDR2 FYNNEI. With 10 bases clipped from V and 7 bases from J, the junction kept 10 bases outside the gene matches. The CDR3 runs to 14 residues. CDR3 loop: CATSRTSGANEQFF. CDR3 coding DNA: TGTGCCACCTCGAGGACTAGCGGAGCAAATGAGCAGTTCTTC.

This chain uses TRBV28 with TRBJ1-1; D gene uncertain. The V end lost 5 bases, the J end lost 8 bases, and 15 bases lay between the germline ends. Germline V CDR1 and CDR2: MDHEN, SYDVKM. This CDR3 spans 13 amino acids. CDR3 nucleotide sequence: TGTGCCAGCAGTCCCACGACGAGGGTCGAAGCTTTCTTT. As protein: CASSPTTRVEAFF.

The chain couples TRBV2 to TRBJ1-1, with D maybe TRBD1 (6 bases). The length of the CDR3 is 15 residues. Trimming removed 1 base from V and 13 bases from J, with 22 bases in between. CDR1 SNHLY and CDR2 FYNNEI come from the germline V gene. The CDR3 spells CASSEDGTISPQGFF. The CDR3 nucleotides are TGTGCCAGCAGTGAAGACGGGACAATCAGCCCCCAAGGTTTCTTT.

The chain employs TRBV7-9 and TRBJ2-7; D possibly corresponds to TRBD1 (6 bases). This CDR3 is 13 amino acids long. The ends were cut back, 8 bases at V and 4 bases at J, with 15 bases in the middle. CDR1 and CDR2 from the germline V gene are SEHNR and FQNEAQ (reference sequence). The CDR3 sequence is CASASIQGYEQYF. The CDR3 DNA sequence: TGTGCCAGCGCGTCTATTCAGGGGTACGAGCAGTACTTC. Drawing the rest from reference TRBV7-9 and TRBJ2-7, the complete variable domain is DTGVSQNPRHKITKRGQNVTFRCDPISEHNRLYWYRQTLGQGPEFLTYFQNEAQLEKSRLLSDRFSAERPKGSFSTLEIQRTEQGDSAMYLCASASIQGYEQYFGPGTRLTVT.

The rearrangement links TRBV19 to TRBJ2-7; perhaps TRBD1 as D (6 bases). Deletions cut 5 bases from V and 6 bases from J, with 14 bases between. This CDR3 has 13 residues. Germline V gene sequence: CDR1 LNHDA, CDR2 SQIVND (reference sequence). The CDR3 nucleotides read TGTGCCAGTAGTCACAGGGATGTTCGCGAGCAGTACTTC. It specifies CASSHRDVREQYF.

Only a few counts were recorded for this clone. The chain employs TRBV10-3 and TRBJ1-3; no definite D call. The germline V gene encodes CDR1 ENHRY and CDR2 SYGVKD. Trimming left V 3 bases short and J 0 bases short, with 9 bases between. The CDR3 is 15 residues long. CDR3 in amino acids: CAISEAVSSGNTIYF. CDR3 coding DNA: TGTGCCATCAGTGAAGCTGTGTCCTCTGGAAACACCATATATTTT.

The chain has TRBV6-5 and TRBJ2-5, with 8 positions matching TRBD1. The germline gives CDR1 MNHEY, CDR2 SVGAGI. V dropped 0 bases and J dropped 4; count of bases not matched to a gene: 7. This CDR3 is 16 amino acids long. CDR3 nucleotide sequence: TGTGCCAGCAGTTACTCCGGACAGGGATTTTCAGAGACCCAGTACTTC. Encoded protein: CASSYSGQGFSETQYF.

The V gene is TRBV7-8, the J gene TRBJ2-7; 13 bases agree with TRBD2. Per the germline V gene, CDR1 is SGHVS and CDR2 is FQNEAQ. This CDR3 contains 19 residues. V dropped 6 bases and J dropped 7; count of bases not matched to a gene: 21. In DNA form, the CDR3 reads TGTGCCAGCAGTCTAGCGACCAGAGATACTAGCGGGAGGGCCATAGAGCAGTACTTC. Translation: CASSLATRDTSGRAIEQYF.